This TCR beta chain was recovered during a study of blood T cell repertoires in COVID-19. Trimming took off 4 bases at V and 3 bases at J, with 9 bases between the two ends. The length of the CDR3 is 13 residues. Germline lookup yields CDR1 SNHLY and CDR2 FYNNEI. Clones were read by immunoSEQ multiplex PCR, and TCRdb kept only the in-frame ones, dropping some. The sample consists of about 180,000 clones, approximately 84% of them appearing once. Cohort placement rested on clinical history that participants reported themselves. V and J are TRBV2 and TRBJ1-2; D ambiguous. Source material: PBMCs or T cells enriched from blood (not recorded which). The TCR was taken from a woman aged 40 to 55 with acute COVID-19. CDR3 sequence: CASSGFVDYGYTF. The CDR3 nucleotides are TGTGCCAGCAGTGGGTTTGTAGACTATGGCTACACCTTC.